The rows below give T cell receptor beta chains drawn from one sample of a study of response to subunit inactivated influenza vaccine. From the RT-PCR reads, TCRdb called clonotypes with MiXCR, one entry per CDR3 protein. The sample carries about 780,000 distinct CDR3 sequences, approximately 17% recorded once. This sample comprised PBMCs from blood, obtained approximately 5 days after vaccination. All receptors come from a man aged 50 to 60 who received an inactivated influenza vaccine. Each CDR3 is given with its conserved first and last residue. Fields, in order: V gene, clone size, D gene, J gene, CDR3 DNA, CDR3 protein. The D gene is left open where the match is weak. Where a row states a size, it is once, few, many or the class of an expanded clone; other rows omit it.

>TRBV6-2/TRBV6-3|-|TRBD2|TRBJ2-3
TGTGCCAGCAGTTCGAGCGGGATTCTTACAGATACGCAGTATTTT
CASSSSGILTDTQYF
>TRBV18|-|-|TRBJ2-7
TGTGCCAGCTCATCCAGGGATCGCGAGCAGTACTTC
CASSSRDREQYF
>TRBV21-1|-|-|TRBJ2-2
TGTGCCAGCAGCAAAAGTAAACAATCCACCGGGGAGCTGTTTTTT
CASSKSKQSTGELFF
>TRBV19|-|-|TRBJ2-2
TGTGCCAGTTATTCCGGGGTCACCGGGGAGCTGTTTTTT
CASYSGVTGELFF
>TRBV7-8|-|TRBD1|TRBJ2-7
TGTGCCAGCAGCTTCGGGGCCCTCGACAGGGAGATACGAAAGGGCTACGAGCAGTACTTC
CASSFGALDREIRKGYEQYF
>TRBV7-9|few|-|TRBJ2-7
TGTGCCAGCAGCTTATCCGGGACATTAGCCTACGAGCAGTACTTC
CASSLSGTLAYEQYF
>TRBV5-1|-|-|TRBJ1-2
TGCGCCAGCAGCCTAAACCAGGGTACAGGAGTAGACTATGGCTACACCTTC
CASSLNQGTGVDYGYTF
>TRBV10-3|few|TRBD2|TRBJ2-3
TGTGCCATCAGTGAGTCGGTTTCTAGCGGGTCCACAGATACGCAGTATTTT
CAISESVSSGSTDTQYF
>TRBV5-1|-|-|TRBJ1-2
TGCGCCAGCAGCTTGAGCGTCAGCTATGGCTACACCTTC
CASSLSVSYGYTF
>TRBV27|-|TRBD1|TRBJ2-5
TGTGCCAGCAGACGGACAGGGGGGACCCAGGAGACCCAGTACTTC
CASRRTGGTQETQYF
>TRBV10-3|-|-|TRBJ2-3
TGTGCCATCAAGGATTCCCAAGGGGCTGATACGCAGTATTTT
CAIKDSQGADTQYF